Listed below are T cell receptor beta chains from one sample, sequenced in a study of blood T cells in healthy people across ages. One entry per CDR3 protein results from TCRdb running MiXCR on the 5' RACE reads. The sample holds over 950,000 distinct CDR3 sequences, roughly half seen once. Sequencing input: blood. The receptors were sampled from a woman in her sixties or seventies in good health. CDR3s include the opening cysteine and the closing phenylalanine or tryptophan. A D gene is named only where the DNA matches it firmly. Rows may omit the clone size; those that give it use once, few, many or a size class.

d_gene,v_gene,abundance,j_gene,len,CDR3nt,CDR3aa
TRBD2,TRBV9,few,TRBJ2-3,16,TGTGCCAGCAAGAAGGGGGGGACTAGCGGCACAGATACGCAGTATTTT,CASKKGGTSGTDTQYF
-,TRBV9,-,TRBJ2-2,16,TGTGCCAGCAGCGAGGGGGCGGCGGGAGGTTCCGGGGAGCTGTTTTTT,CASSEGAAGGSGELFF
-,TRBV21-1,-,TRBJ2-5,8,TGTGCCAGCACTTCCCCGTACTTC,CASTSPYF
TRBD1,TRBV5-1,few,TRBJ2-7,12,TGCGCCAGCAGCATTGACAGGGCCGAGCAGTACTTC,CASSIDRAEQYF
-,TRBV9,once,TRBJ2-5,13,TGTGCCAGCAGCGTCGAAACTCTCCATGAGCAGTACTTC,CASSVETLHEQYF
-,TRBV28,-,TRBJ2-7,13,TGTGCCAGCAGTCCAACCGATAGGTACGAGCAGTACTTC,CASSPTDRYEQYF
-,TRBV3-1,-,TRBJ1-2,14,TGTGCCAGCAGCCAAGATCCGGGGGCGATTGGCTACACCTTC,CASSQDPGAIGYTF
TRBD1,TRBV29-1,-,TRBJ2-3,14,TGCAGCGACACACAGGGGGCGCATAGAGATACGCAGTATTTT,CSDTQGAHRDTQYF
-,TRBV3-1,-,TRBJ2-5,15,TGTGCCAGCAGCCAACGACTGCTTTATCAAGAGACCCAGTACTTC,CASSQRLLYQETQYF
TRBD2,TRBV7-2,-,TRBJ2-3,16,TGTGCCAGCAGTCCGCTAGCGGGAGGGCTCACAGATACGCAGTATTTT,CASSPLAGGLTDTQYF
TRBD2,TRBV12-3/TRBV12-4,-,TRBJ2-3,14,TGTGCCAGCAGGGGAAGAGCGGGAGGAGATACGCAGTATTTT,CASRGRAGGDTQYF
-,TRBV29-1,-,TRBJ1-1,12,TGCAGCGTTGAAGCCCCGGACACTGAAGCTTTCTTT,CSVEAPDTEAFF
TRBD1,TRBV2,-,TRBJ2-7,13,TGTGCCAGTAAGACAGGGTTCTCCTACGAGCAGTACTTC,CASKTGFSYEQYF
-,TRBV7-2,few,TRBJ1-2,12,TGTGCTAGCAGCGCCGGCGGCTATGGCTACACCTTC,CASSAGGYGYTF
-,TRBV9,-,TRBJ2-5,14,TGTGCCAGCACCACCGGAGCGGTTCAAGAGACCCAGTACTTC,CASTTGAVQETQYF
-,TRBV4-1,-,TRBJ2-7,14,TGCGCCAGCAGCCAAGTGGCGGGATCCTACGAGCAGTACTTC,CASSQVAGSYEQYF
-,TRBV28,-,TRBJ2-6,16,TGTGCCAGCAGCTATCATGGGGACTCTGGGGCCAACGTCCTGACTTTC,CASSYHGDSGANVLTF
-,TRBV4-1,-,TRBJ1-5,17,TGCGCCAGCAGCCAAGGGCGAGGGGCATCAAGCAATCAGCCCCAGCATTTT,CASSQGRGASSNQPQHF
-,TRBV7-2,few,TRBJ2-3,17,TGTGCCAGCAGCTTAAATTCCCCGGGGATACGCACAGATACGCAGTATTTT,CASSLNSPGIRTDTQYF
-,TRBV27,-,TRBJ1-2,13,TGTGCCAGCAGTTGGGGGGTAGGTTATGGCTACACCTTC,CASSWGVGYGYTF
-,TRBV29-1,-,TRBJ2-3,14,TGCAGCGTTGGAGACCTCGGGTCAACTGATACGCAGTATTTT,CSVGDLGSTDTQYF
-,TRBV27,few,TRBJ2-7,16,TGTGCCAGCCCCTCCCGCTCCTGTGCCGAGAACTACGAGCAGTACTTC,CASPSRSCAENYEQYF
TRBD2,TRBV2,-,TRBJ2-5,15,TGTGCCAGCCTCGGGACTAGCGGGGATGAAGAGACCCAGTACTTC,CASLGTSGDEETQYF
-,TRBV12-3/TRBV12-4,-,TRBJ1-6,18,TGTGCCAGCAGCCGAAGACAGGAGCTGCCCTCCTATAATTCACCCCTCCACTTT,CASSRRQELPSYNSPLHF
-,TRBV5-1,-,TRBJ2-7,13,TGCGCCAGCAGCGCTGGGTTTGCCTACGAGCAGTACTTC,CASSAGFAYEQYF
-,TRBV6-5,few,TRBJ2-5,16,TGTGCCAGCAGTTACGGTGGCGGGACCGCAACGGAGACCCAGTACTTC,CASSYGGGTATETQYF
-,TRBV6-4,few,TRBJ2-1,14,TGTGCCAGCAGTGACTCCAGCCCCAGCGGTGAGCAGTTCTTC,CASSDSSPSGEQFF
TRBD1,TRBV29-1,many,TRBJ2-7,13,TGCAGCGTTGACCCGGGACAGGGTTACGAGCAGTACTTC,CSVDPGQGYEQYF
TRBD1,TRBV6-6,-,TRBJ2-3,16,TGTGCCAGCATCAAAGGGGGCCTAGCAAACACAGATACGCAGTATTTT,CASIKGGLANTDTQYF
TRBD1,TRBV16,-,TRBJ1-5,15,TGTGCCAGCTCCCAGGGGGGCAAGGGAGGCCAGCCCCAGCATTTT,CASSQGGKGGQPQHF
-,TRBV4-1,-,TRBJ2-3,16,TGCGCCAGCAGCCAAGAGGTAGCGCGATACACAGATACGCAGTATTTT,CASSQEVARYTDTQYF
TRBD2,TRBV2,-,TRBJ2-3,12,TGTGCCAGCAGTGCTAGCGGGAGTTCTCAGTATTTT,CASSASGSSQYF
-,TRBV6-1,-,TRBJ2-7,13,TGTGCCACCGCAGACGCAGCCCCCTACGAGCAGTACTTC,CATADAAPYEQYF
-,TRBV28,-,TRBJ1-2,13,TGTGCCAGCGGTCCGGGCGTCAACTATGGCTACACCTTC,CASGPGVNYGYTF
TRBD2,TRBV6-5,-,TRBJ2-1,15,TGTGCCAGCAGTACTCCTAGCGGGAGCTTTTATGAGCAGTTCTTC,CASSTPSGSFYEQFF
TRBD1,TRBV28,few,TRBJ2-3,13,TGTGTCGTAGGACAGGGCCCAACAGATACGCAGTATTTT,CVVGQGPTDTQYF
-,TRBV29-1,-,TRBJ2-6,13,TGCAGCGTCAGTGGCTCTGGGGCCAACGTCCTGACTTTC,CSVSGSGANVLTF
-,TRBV7-9,few,TRBJ2-4,16,TGTGCCAGCAGCTTGGGGAAAGGAGGAGGCAAAAACATTCAGTACTTC,CASSLGKGGGKNIQYF
-,TRBV12-3/TRBV12-4,many,TRBJ1-4,13,TGTGCCAGCAGCCACGGGTACAATGAAAAACTGTTTTTT,CASSHGYNEKLFF
TRBD2,TRBV25-1,-,TRBJ2-4,19,TGTGCCAGCAGTCCCCAGGCTAGCGGGAGCGGAGTTTCCAAAAACATTCAGTACTTC,CASSPQASGSGVSKNIQYF
TRBD2,TRBV5-1,-,TRBJ2-3,18,TGCGCCAGCAGCTTGGGGCTCACTAGCGGGCCTTACACAGATACGCAGTATTTT,CASSLGLTSGPYTDTQYF
TRBD2,TRBV12-3/TRBV12-4,once,TRBJ2-3,12,TGTGCCAGCAGCCCCCGGGGGGAAGACGGGTATTTT,CASSPRGEDGYF
-,TRBV11-1,-,TRBJ2-1,13,TGTGCCAGCAGCTTAAAGGGTGTGGGTGAGCAGTTCTTC,CASSLKGVGEQFF
-,TRBV27,-,TRBJ1-4,15,TGTGCCAGCAGCAAATGGGGGGTAGGCGATGAAAAACTGTTTTTT,CASSKWGVGDEKLFF
-,TRBV30,once,TRBJ2-1,14,TGTGCCTGGAGTCGGGGCTTGGGCACCGATGAGCAGTTCTTC,CAWSRGLGTDEQFF
-,TRBV7-2,-,TRBJ1-2,15,TGTGCCAGCAGCTTAGTTCCAAGAGCTAACTATGGCTACACCTTC,CASSLVPRANYGYTF
TRBD1,TRBV30,-,TRBJ2-5,18,TGTGCCTGGAGTGTACGGCGGACAGGGGTATTTTGGGGAGAGACCCAGTACTTC,CAWSVRRTGVFWGETQYF
TRBD1,TRBV7-6,few,TRBJ2-7,14,TGTGCCAGCAGCCCGACAGGGGAGTTTGACGAGCAGTACTTC,CASSPTGEFDEQYF
-,TRBV21-1,once,TRBJ2-3,17,TGTGCCAGCAGCAAAGAAGGCAGTCGCGTCCCCTGGGATACGCAGTATTTT,CASSKEGSRVPWDTQYF
-,TRBV5-1,once,TRBJ1-2,15,TGCGCCAGCAGCCCGGGACTCCGGCCGGGCCATGGCTACACCTTC,CASSPGLRPGHGYTF
-,TRBV29-1,-,TRBJ2-3,13,TGCGGCGTGCGGGCTACCTCGGGGGATACGCAGTATTTT,CGVRATSGDTQYF
-,TRBV12-3/TRBV12-4,-,TRBJ2-3,13,TGTGCCAGCAGTTGGGGGGGCCCCAATACGCAGTATTTT,CASSWGGPNTQYF
TRBD2,TRBV7-2,many,TRBJ2-5,14,TGTGCCAGCAGCGGGACTAGCGGACAAGAGACCCAGTACTTC,CASSGTSGQETQYF
TRBD2,TRBV27,few,TRBJ2-7,15,TGTGCCAGCGGGTCTTGGACTAGCGGGAGTTTTAGGCAGTACTTC,CASGSWTSGSFRQYF